This T cell receptor (beta chain) stems from a study of shared clonotypes between healthy human individuals. Study results and limitations: Shared clonotypes across all four donors exceeded non-shared ones in generation probability. As a rule, naive subsets had a larger estimated richness than memory subsets.

As concerns this clone: Antigen: not known.

Sequencing was performed with immunoSEQ multiplex PCR; in TCRdb, only in-frame clones are kept and a portion is missing. The sample has about 2 million clones, about 95% seen once. Naive CD8 cells were CD45RO-negative, positively selected for CCR7, excluding terminally differentiated effector memory CD45RA+ cells. Germline V gene lookup returns CDR1 MNHEY and CDR2 SVGAGI. This CDR3 has 13 amino acids. V was trimmed by 2 bases and J by 3 bases, leaving 6 bases between them. The chain recombines TRBV6-5 with TRBJ2-3, with D hard to call. The sequencing sample was made of naive CD8+ T cells sorted from blood. This TCR was recovered from a man between 18 and 35 years old in good health. CDR3 sequence (DNA): TGTGCCAGCAGTTACGTCCAGACAGATACGCAGTATTTT. It codes for CASSYVQTDTQYF.